This T cell receptor (beta chain) was identified during a study of T cell responses to AZD1222 COVID-19 vaccine. Per the germline V gene, CDR1 is SGHDN and CDR2 is FVKESK. The CDR3 contains 14 residues. V was trimmed by 2 bases and J by 5 bases, leaving 10 bases between them. Libraries were prepared by immunoSEQ multiplex PCR; TCRdb keeps only in-frame clonotypes and omits some of them. This table has approximately 190,000 clones, about 93% appearing once. The TCR was taken from an adult who received the AZD1222 COVID-19 vaccine. V is TRBV14 and J is TRBJ1-5; D not resolved. The sample consisted of peripheral blood, taken 28 days after the second AZD1222 dose. Here the CDR3 reads CASSQSGSDQPQHF. The CDR3 coding sequence is TGTGCCAGCAGCCAATCCGGGTCGGATCAGCCCCAGCATTTT.